Detailed here is one TCR beta chain. The record originates from a study of blood T cell repertoires in COVID-19. Overall study: Sample material is recorded as cDNA or gDNA derived from T cells, B-cell-depleted T cells, or PBMCs.

Per the authors' pipeline: Estimates of nucleated cell counts were drawn from the amplification of reference gene primers. Only in-frame clones appear in the TCRdb table, and some are missing; sequencing was by immunoSEQ multiplex PCR. That table supplies the V and J calls and clone size; D and trimming were determined from the DNA. The profile shows 400,000 to 550,000 clones, 70% to 90% of them singletons. Living in roughly 23 US areas, the participants were between roughly 18 and 89 years of age. The sequencing sample was made of PBMCs or T cells enriched from blood (not recorded which). This clonotype was sampled from a young woman with acute COVID-19.

The CDR3 loop is CASIGTGRYYNEQFF. The CDR3 DNA reads as TGTGCCAGCATTGGGACAGGGAGGTACTACAATGAGCAGTTCTTC. V gene TRBV6-5 combines with J gene TRBJ2-1; 9 nucleotides align to TRBD1. This CDR3 is 15 amino acids long. Germline V gives CDR1 MNHEY, CDR2 SVGAGI. Trimming cost V 7 bases and J 3 bases; bases outside gene matches: 7.